This paragraph reports one T cell receptor (beta chain). This entry comes from a study of blood T cell repertoires in COVID-19. For the study at large: Specimens from acute and convalescent COVID-19 originated in the United States, Italy and Spain. PBMCs, B-cell-depleted T cells, or T cells provided the cDNA or gDNA that made up the material.

Assay used: immunoSEQ multiplex PCR; TCRdb lists only in-frame clones, some missing. The sample lists around 400,000 clones; 70% to 90% were seen once. This CDR3 spans 16 amino acids. The germline V gene encodes CDR1 MDHEN and CDR2 SYDVKM. The V end was cut by 2 bases, the J end by 5 bases, with 16 bases between. The chain employs TRBV28 and TRBJ1-5; the D gene is possibly TRBD1 (5 bases). The source material was peripheral blood. This TCR was sampled from a middle-aged man with acute or convalescent COVID-19. The CDR3 sequence is CASSLGVRARHQPQHF. Here the CDR3 DNA reads TGTGCCAGCAGTTTAGGTGTCAGGGCGAGGCATCAGCCCCAGCATTTT.